Listed below are T cell receptor beta chains from one sample, sequenced in a study of CD8 T cells in Susac syndrome. TCRdb reanalysed the immunoSEQ multiplex PCR reads using MiXCR and keeps one entry per CDR3 protein. The profile shows about 300,000 distinct CDR3 sequences, 70% to 90% of them singletons. Material: CD8+ T cells from PBMCs. These receptors were collected from a human donor with multiple sclerosis. CDR3s include the opening cysteine and the closing phenylalanine or tryptophan. Each record gives: V gene, clone size, D gene, J gene, CDR3 protein, CDR3 DNA. The D gene is left open where the match is weak. Expanded clones are given a class, and other clones once, few, many or no size at all.

TRBV20-1	NA	NA	TRBJ2-7	CSARRQGFYEQYF	TGCAGTGCTAGACGGCAGGGATTCTACGAGCAGTACTTC
TRBV30	once	NA	TRBJ1-3	CAWSVPWKLGDTIYF	TGTGCCTGGAGTGTACCATGGAAATTAGGAGACACCATATATTTT
TRBV12-3/TRBV12-4	NA	NA	TRBJ2-6	CASSAWDTPSGANVLTF	TGTGCCAGCAGTGCTTGGGACACTCCCTCTGGGGCCAACGTCCTGACTTTC
TRBV20-1	NA	NA	TRBJ2-1	CSARDVLAPRNEQFF	TGCAGTGCTAGAGATGTTCTAGCGCCTCGTAATGAGCAGTTCTTC
TRBV27	NA	NA	TRBJ2-7	CASSSGLGHPYEQYF	TGTGCCAGCAGTTCCGGTTTGGGACATCCCTACGAGCAGTACTTC
TRBV10-3	NA	NA	TRBJ2-7	CAISDSLYEQYF	TGTGCCATCAGCGACAGTCTCTACGAGCAGTACTTC
TRBV2	NA	NA	TRBJ2-5	CATPAGTPPIAETQYF	TGTGCCACCCCCGCCGGGACCCCCCCGATCGCGGAGACCCAGTACTTC
TRBV6-2/TRBV6-3	few	TRBD2	TRBJ2-1	CASTLEAGAAYNEQFF	TGTGCCAGCACCTTAGAAGCGGGAGCGGCCTACAATGAGCAGTTCTTC
TRBV11-1	NA	NA	TRBJ2-1	CASSLGPYSDQAYNEQFF	TGTGCCAGCAGCTTAGGACCGTATAGCGATCAAGCCTACAATGAGCAGTTCTTC
TRBV28	NA	NA	TRBJ1-5	CASTSVGNGNQPQHF	TGTGCCAGCACCTCTGTAGGGAACGGCAATCAGCCCCAGCATTTT
TRBV6-2/TRBV6-3	NA	NA	TRBJ2-5	CASSLAVETQYF	TGTGCCAGCAGTCTAGCAGTGGAGACCCAGTACTTC
TRBV13	once	NA	TRBJ2-1	CASSPGSPPWFF	TGTGCCAGCAGCCCCGGGTCCCCGCCGTGGTTCTTC
TRBV20-1	NA	TRBD2	TRBJ2-5	CSARKHHTAGDLQETQYF	TGCAGTGCTAGGAAGCATCACACGGCGGGAGACCTACAAGAGACCCAGTACTTC
TRBV14	NA	TRBD1	TRBJ2-3	CASSHDGVLTGANTDTQYF	TGTGCCAGCAGCCACGACGGTGTGTTGACAGGGGCTAATACAGATACGCAGTATTTT
TRBV7-6	NA	NA	TRBJ2-7	CASSLVPGYEQYF	TGTGCCAGCAGCTTAGTACCAGGATACGAGCAGTACTTC
TRBV12-3/TRBV12-4	NA	TRBD1	TRBJ1-5	CASSILPTGVNQPQHF	TGTGCCAGCAGTATCCTACCAACAGGGGTGAATCAGCCCCAGCATTTT
TRBV27	once	NA	TRBJ2-1	CASSTLGAEENEQFF	TGTGCCAGCAGTACCCTCGGAGCGGAAGAGAATGAGCAGTTCTTC
TRBV12-3/TRBV12-4	NA	NA	TRBJ2-1	CASTADGWGPYNEQFF	TGTGCCAGCACCGCCGACGGGTGGGGGCCTTACAATGAGCAGTTCTTC
TRBV7-8	NA	NA	TRBJ1-5	CASSLGLPVYSNQPQHF	TGTGCCAGCAGCTTAGGTCTACCCGTCTATAGCAATCAGCCCCAGCATTTT
TRBV7-2	once	NA	TRBJ2-5	CASSLWEAETQYF	TGTGCCAGCAGCTTATGGGAAGCGGAGACCCAGTACTTC
TRBV3-1	NA	NA	TRBJ2-1	CASSQVFGQGEFNEQFF	TGTGCCAGCAGCCAAGTGTTCGGCCAGGGAGAGTTCAATGAGCAGTTCTTC
TRBV20-1	NA	NA	TRBJ2-7	CSASRDTYYEQYF	TGCAGTGCTAGCCGGGACACATACTACGAGCAGTACTTC
TRBV28	NA	NA	TRBJ2-2	CAVSGQGTGELFF	TGTGCCGTATCCGGGCAGGGGACCGGGGAGCTGTTTTTT
TRBV7-9	NA	NA	TRBJ2-6	CASSLLRSGANVLTF	TGTGCCAGCAGCTTACTGCGCTCTGGGGCCAACGTCCTGACTTTC
TRBV14	NA	NA	TRBJ2-1	CASSQIYNEQFF	TGTGCCAGCAGCCAGATCTACAATGAGCAGTTCTTC